This T cell receptor beta chain was identified in a study of CD8 T cell repertoires and HIV-1 epitope variants. As for the study in general: T cells were stimulated with Twenty-five Gag and Nef peptides separately. Controls were a CMV, EBV and flu pool, Ebola AY9, and no peptide. 1M T cells were kept uncultured as a baseline.

Assay used: immunoSEQ multiplex PCR; TCRdb lists only in-frame clones, some missing. The data show more than 4,000 clones, approximately 70% seen once. Germline V gene sequence: CDR1 MNHEY, CDR2 SMNVEV (reference sequence). This CDR3 contains 15 residues. V was pared by 1 base and J by 5 bases, with 14 bases between. Worth noting for this clone: Its specificity is not known.

The source of this sequence is a male donor with HIV. The specimen was cultured CD8+ T cells derived from PBMCs. The V and J genes are TRBV27 and TRBJ1-2; D may be TRBD1 (6 bases). The CDR3 DNA is TGTGCCAGCAGTTTATATGGGGGGCTGGGGTATGGCTACACCTTC. Translating gives CASSLYGGLGYGYTF.